These T cell receptor beta chains were read from a single sample in a study of identical twins' blood T cells. Each CDR3 protein is one row after TCRdb ran MiXCR on the 5' RACE reads. The table lists 300,000 to 450,000 distinct CDR3 sequences, about 28% of them singletons. Sequencing was carried out using PBMCs. The receptors here all came from a woman between 18 and 50 years old in good health. Each CDR3 is given with its conserved first and last residue. D genes are given only for firm matches. Rows may omit the clone size; those that give it use once, few, many or a size class.

j_gene: TRBJ2-3
d_gene: TRBD2
abundance: NA
v_gene: TRBV6-5
CDR3nt: TGTGCCAGCACCCTTAAACCTAGCGGTAAAGATACGCAGTATTTT
CDR3aa: CASTLKPSGKDTQYF

j_gene: TRBJ1-1
d_gene: NA
abundance: NA
v_gene: TRBV5-5
CDR3nt: TGTGCCAGCAGCTTGGCAGTGAGCACTGAAGCTTTCTTT
CDR3aa: CASSLAVSTEAFF

j_gene: TRBJ1-1
d_gene: NA
abundance: NA
v_gene: TRBV6-5
CDR3nt: TGTGCCAGCAGTTACCTCACGGGCACTGAAGCTTTCTTT
CDR3aa: CASSYLTGTEAFF

j_gene: TRBJ2-2
d_gene: NA
abundance: many
v_gene: TRBV24-1
CDR3nt: TGTGCCACCAGTGCCAACAGGAACACCGGGGAGCTGTTTTTT
CDR3aa: CATSANRNTGELFF

j_gene: TRBJ2-7
d_gene: NA
abundance: NA
v_gene: TRBV20-1
CDR3nt: TGCAGTGCTAGACAAGCCTCCGGAAAGCAGTACTTC
CDR3aa: CSARQASGKQYF

j_gene: TRBJ2-3
d_gene: TRBD2
abundance: NA
v_gene: TRBV13
CDR3nt: TGTGCCAGCAGCCCCCAGGGAGGGCTCACAGATACGCAGTATTTT
CDR3aa: CASSPQGGLTDTQYF

j_gene: TRBJ2-3
d_gene: NA
abundance: NA
v_gene: TRBV2
CDR3nt: TGTGCCAGCAGTACGACCCGGGCCACAAATACGCAGTATTTT
CDR3aa: CASSTTRATNTQYF

j_gene: TRBJ2-3
d_gene: NA
abundance: NA
v_gene: TRBV18
CDR3nt: TGTGCCAGCTCACTCGGGGGGCTATCCGTGACGCAGTATTTT
CDR3aa: CASSLGGLSVTQYF

j_gene: TRBJ1-2
d_gene: NA
abundance: NA
v_gene: TRBV3-1
CDR3nt: TGTGCCAGCAGCCAAGATCTTCCAGGGATCGCTGGCTACACCTTC
CDR3aa: CASSQDLPGIAGYTF

j_gene: TRBJ2-1
d_gene: NA
abundance: NA
v_gene: TRBV18
CDR3nt: TGTGCCAGCTCACCAGCAGGGAACCCATCTTACAATGAGCAGTTCTTC
CDR3aa: CASSPAGNPSYNEQFF

j_gene: TRBJ2-3
d_gene: NA
abundance: NA
v_gene: TRBV20-1
CDR3nt: TGCAGTGCTGTTCGGGGCAGCGTGTCCACAGATACGCAGTATTTT
CDR3aa: CSAVRGSVSTDTQYF

j_gene: TRBJ2-7
d_gene: NA
abundance: many
v_gene: TRBV6-6
CDR3nt: TGTGCCAGCAGCTTGGGACCGACTTACGAGCAGTACTTC
CDR3aa: CASSLGPTYEQYF

j_gene: TRBJ1-1
d_gene: TRBD1
abundance: NA
v_gene: TRBV10-2
CDR3nt: TGCGCCAGCGTAGGGGGCCCTGAAGCTTTCTTT
CDR3aa: CASVGGPEAFF

j_gene: TRBJ1-5
d_gene: TRBD1
abundance: NA
v_gene: TRBV20-1
CDR3nt: TGCAGTGCTAGAAATCAGGGGACAGGCTCTAGTCAGCCCCGGCATTTT
CDR3aa: CSARNQGTGSSQPRHF

j_gene: TRBJ1-5
d_gene: NA
abundance: few
v_gene: TRBV3-1
CDR3nt: TGTGCCAGCAGCCAGAGTATGGGCAATCAGCCCCAGCATTTT
CDR3aa: CASSQSMGNQPQHF

j_gene: TRBJ1-1
d_gene: NA
abundance: NA
v_gene: TRBV6-1
CDR3nt: TGTGCCAGCGCCCGGGACGGTAACACTGAAGCTTTCTTT
CDR3aa: CASARDGNTEAFF

j_gene: TRBJ2-3
d_gene: NA
abundance: few
v_gene: TRBV24-1
CDR3nt: TGTGCCACCAGTGATTTACGCGGGGATACGCAGTATTTT
CDR3aa: CATSDLRGDTQYF

j_gene: TRBJ2-3
d_gene: NA
abundance: many
v_gene: TRBV4-1
CDR3nt: TGCGCCAGCAGCCAAGCCTCCACAGATACGCAGTATTTT
CDR3aa: CASSQASTDTQYF

j_gene: TRBJ1-1
d_gene: NA
abundance: many
v_gene: TRBV7-9
CDR3nt: TGTGCCAGCAGCCTTGGGAACAGGGAAGCTTTCTTT
CDR3aa: CASSLGNREAFF

j_gene: TRBJ1-3
d_gene: TRBD1
abundance: few
v_gene: TRBV19
CDR3nt: TGTGCCAGTAGTATGCATAGAAGGAGGGGGCGATCTGGAAACACCATATATTTT
CDR3aa: CASSMHRRRGRSGNTIYF

j_gene: TRBJ1-3
d_gene: TRBD1
abundance: many
v_gene: TRBV12-3/TRBV12-4
CDR3nt: TGTGCCAGCAGTCCGACAGGGGCTGGAAACACCATATATTTT
CDR3aa: CASSPTGAGNTIYF

j_gene: TRBJ2-7
d_gene: NA
abundance: NA
v_gene: TRBV10-3
CDR3nt: TGTGCCATCAGCTACGAGCAGTACTTC
CDR3aa: CAISYEQYF

j_gene: TRBJ2-2
d_gene: NA
abundance: once
v_gene: TRBV20-1
CDR3nt: TGCAGTGCTAGGCGGGTCCTACTGAACACCGGGGAGCTGTTTTTT
CDR3aa: CSARRVLLNTGELFF

j_gene: TRBJ1-6
d_gene: NA
abundance: few
v_gene: TRBV25-1
CDR3nt: TGTGCCAGCAGTGAGGCAACGGGAGCCGGGAATTCACCCCTCCACTTT
CDR3aa: CASSEATGAGNSPLHF

j_gene: TRBJ2-3
d_gene: TRBD2
abundance: many
v_gene: TRBV20-1
CDR3nt: TGCAGTGCTATAGGGGCGGGAGCTCGAACAGATACGCAGTATTTT
CDR3aa: CSAIGAGARTDTQYF

j_gene: TRBJ2-4
d_gene: TRBD1
abundance: NA
v_gene: TRBV6-5
CDR3nt: TGTGCCAGCAAGATACAGGGGTTTGGCAAAAACATTCAGTACTTC
CDR3aa: CASKIQGFGKNIQYF

j_gene: TRBJ2-1
d_gene: TRBD2
abundance: many
v_gene: TRBV6-6
CDR3nt: TGTGCCAGCGGGCTAGCGGATTTCGGTGAGCAGTTCTTC
CDR3aa: CASGLADFGEQFF